This TCR beta chain was recorded in a study of monozygotic twins with inflammatory bowel disease. The CDR3 covers 17 residues. Germline lookup yields CDR1 LGHNA and CDR2 YSLEER. Input per TCR library consisted of roughly 3,500 ng of total RNA. TCRdb derives one entry per CDR3 protein from the 5' RACE reads, leaving out DNA. This sample's clone table lists approximately 400,000 distinct CDR3 sequences. The sample taken for sequencing was blood. This receptor was taken from a human donor with ulcerative colitis or Crohn's disease, or a healthy co-twin of an affected twin (not recorded which). The chain combines TRBV4-3 with TRBJ1-2; absent DNA, TCRdb's TRBD1 call cannot be checked. Here the CDR3 reads CASSQGSPSDRNYGYTF.